This T cell receptor (beta chain) stems from a study of blood T cell repertoires in COVID-19. The wider study: Spain, Italy and the United States supplied samples that represented acute and convalescent COVID-19.

This CDR3 comprises 13 residues. Trimming took off 0 bases at V and 6 bases at J, with 6 bases between the two ends. Germline V lookup: CDR1 KGHSH, CDR2 LQKENI. Authors' methods: Quantification of nucleated cells was approximated via reference gene primer amplification. Profiling relied on immunoSEQ multiplex PCR, and the TCRdb table lists in-frame clones only, not all of them. That table supplies the V and J calls and clone size; D and trimming were determined from the DNA. The sample lists more than 95,000 clones, roughly 80% occurring once. The source material was peripheral blood. The V and J genes are TRBV18 and TRBJ2-1; perhaps TRBD1 as D (6 bases). This receptor was identified in a man aged 55 to 70 with acute or convalescent COVID-19. The CDR3 sequence: CASSPPGGNEQFF. The CDR3 nucleotides are TGTGCCAGCTCACCACCAGGGGGCAATGAGCAGTTCTTC.